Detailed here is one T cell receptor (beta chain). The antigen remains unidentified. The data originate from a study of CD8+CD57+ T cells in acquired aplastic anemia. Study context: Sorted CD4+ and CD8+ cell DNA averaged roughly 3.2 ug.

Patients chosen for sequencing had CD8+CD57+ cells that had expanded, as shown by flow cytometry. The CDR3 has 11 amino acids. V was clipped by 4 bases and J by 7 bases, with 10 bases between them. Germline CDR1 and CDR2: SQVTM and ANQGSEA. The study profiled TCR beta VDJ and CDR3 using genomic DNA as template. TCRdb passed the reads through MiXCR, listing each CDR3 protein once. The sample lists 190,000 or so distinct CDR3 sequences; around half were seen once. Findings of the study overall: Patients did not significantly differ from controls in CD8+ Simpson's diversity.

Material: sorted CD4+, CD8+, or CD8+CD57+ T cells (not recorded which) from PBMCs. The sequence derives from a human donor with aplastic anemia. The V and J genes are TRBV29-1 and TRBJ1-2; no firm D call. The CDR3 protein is CSVGVMGGYTF. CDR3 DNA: TGCAGCGTTGGGGTTATGGGTGGCTACACCTTC.